Listed below are T cell receptor beta chains from one sample, sequenced in a study of T cells in Graves' hyperthyroidism and ophthalmopathy. TCRdb called the multiplex PCR reads again in MiXCR, with one record for every CDR3 protein. The sample lists 300,000 to 400,000 distinct CDR3 sequences; about 21% were seen once. The sample consisted of blood. The receptors were sampled from a woman aged 45 to 65 with Graves' hyperthyroidism. Both conserved end residues are part of each CDR3. D genes are given only for firm matches. Size tells how often a clone was seen (once, few, many) or the class of an expanded clone, and some rows leave it out.

clone_size	v_call	j_call	d_call	cdr3_aa	cdr3_nt
few	TRBV6-1	TRBJ2-1	-	CASRTAPRNEQFF	TGTGCCAGCAGGACCGCCCCTCGGAATGAGCAGTTCTTC
-	TRBV19	TRBJ2-1	TRBD2	CASRKDGRADNEQFF	TGTGCCAGTAGGAAGGACGGGAGGGCCGACAATGAGCAGTTCTTC
many	TRBV19	TRBJ1-1	TRBD1	CASGTGGRQAFF	TGTGCCAGTGGGACAGGGGGCCGACAAGCTTTCTTT
-	TRBV12-5	TRBJ2-7	TRBD1	CASGSIRQGSREQYF	TGTGCTAGTGGTTCGATACGACAGGGTTCACGCGAGCAGTACTTC
many	TRBV11-2	TRBJ2-2	-	CASSPIRERGGELFF	TGTGCCAGCAGCCCCATCCGGGAGCGAGGCGGGGAGCTGTTTTTT
few	TRBV5-8	TRBJ2-1	TRBD1	CASRVTGVNEQFF	TGTGCCAGCAGGGTTACAGGGGTGAATGAGCAGTTCTTC
-	TRBV27	TRBJ2-3	-	CASSLARGLTDTQYF	TGTGCCAGCAGTTTAGCGCGGGGGCTCACAGATACGCAGTATTTT
many	TRBV6-1	TRBJ1-2	TRBD1	CASSEKRQGYGYTF	TGTGCCAGCAGTGAAAAAAGACAGGGCTATGGCTACACCTTC
many	TRBV30	TRBJ2-7	-	CAWSVGHGEQYF	TGTGCCTGGAGTGTAGGACACGGCGAGCAGTACTTC
many	TRBV11-2	TRBJ2-3	TRBD2	CASSQWGAGGLDTQYF	TGTGCCAGCAGCCAGTGGGGAGCGGGAGGGCTGGATACGCAGTATTTT
-	TRBV2	TRBJ1-2	-	CASSSQGNYGYTF	TGTGCCAGCAGTTCGCAGGGCAACTATGGCTACACCTTC
few	TRBV5-1	TRBJ2-5	TRBD2	CASSPNPGLAGGKTQYF	TGCGCCAGCAGCCCCAACCCGGGACTAGCGGGAGGAAAGACCCAGTACTTC
few	TRBV30	TRBJ2-3	-	CAWSGRGTDTQYF	TGTGCCTGGAGTGGAAGGGGGACAGATACGCAGTATTTT
many	TRBV20-1	TRBJ2-7	TRBD2	CSARGLLAGSPYEQYF	TGCAGTGCTCGGGGGCTCCTAGCGGGGTCTCCCTACGAGCAGTACTTC
many	TRBV7-3	TRBJ2-1	TRBD2	CASSLTSGGAAYNEQFF	TGTGCCAGCAGCTTGACTAGCGGGGGGGCGGCCTACAATGAGCAGTTCTTC
many	TRBV5-1	TRBJ1-3	-	CASSFAVGRNTIYF	TGCGCCAGCAGTTTTGCGGTAGGGCGCAACACCATATATTTT
-	TRBV6-4	TRBJ1-1	TRBD1	CASRLTGGVTEAFF	TGTGCCAGCAGACTGACAGGGGGCGTCACTGAAGCTTTCTTT
many	TRBV6-1	TRBJ2-3	TRBD2	CASSRTSGTDTQYF	TGTGCCAGCAGTCGGACTAGCGGCACAGATACGCAGTATTTT
-	TRBV7-2	TRBJ1-1	TRBD1	CASSTEWTGYAEAFF	TGTGCCAGCAGCACAGAATGGACAGGGTATGCTGAAGCTTTCTTT
few	TRBV19	TRBJ2-1	TRBD2	CASRRGGGANEQFF	TGTGCCAGTAGACGCGGGGGGGGCGCCAATGAGCAGTTCTTC
-	TRBV7-3	TRBJ2-3	TRBD2	CASSLGASGATDTQYF	TGTGCCAGCAGCTTAGGCGCTAGCGGGGCCACAGATACGCAGTATTTT
-	TRBV4-1	TRBJ1-1	-	CASSQVRGGNTEAFF	TGCGCCAGCAGCCAAGTCCGGGGTGGGAACACTGAAGCTTTCTTT
few	TRBV6-2/TRBV6-3	TRBJ1-5	TRBD1	CASSFSGTGMQPQHF	TGTGCCAGCAGTTTTTCCGGGACAGGGATGCAGCCCCAGCATTTT
few	TRBV7-2	TRBJ2-1	TRBD2	CASSTGTSGRYGQFF	TGTGCCAGCAGCACCGGGACTAGCGGGAGGTATGGGCAGTTCTTC
-	TRBV12-3/TRBV12-4	TRBJ2-3	-	CASSTTATITDTQYF	TGTGCCAGCAGTACGACAGCAACGATCACAGATACGCAGTATTTT
many	TRBV28	TRBJ2-5	TRBD2	CASSLASGGQETQYF	TGTGCCAGCAGTTTGGCTAGCGGGGGGCAAGAGACCCAGTACTTC
-	TRBV4-1	TRBJ2-5	-	CASSQWQMETQYF	TGCGCCAGCAGCCAATGGCAGATGGAGACCCAGTACTTC
many	TRBV30	TRBJ2-5	-	CAWSFQGGETQYF	TGTGCCTGGAGTTTCCAGGGGGGAGAGACCCAGTACTTC
many	TRBV15	TRBJ2-2	TRBD2	CATSSSGTRVTGELFF	TGTGCCACCAGCAGCTCCGGGACTAGGGTCACCGGGGAGCTGTTTTTT
many	TRBV24-1	TRBJ2-5	TRBD1	CATARTGEETQYF	TGTGCCACCGCACGGACAGGGGAAGAGACCCAGTACTTC
-	TRBV3-1	TRBJ2-2	TRBD2	CASEREGWAGELFF	TGTGCCAGCGAGCGGGAGGGATGGGCCGGGGAGCTGTTTTTT
many	TRBV20-1	TRBJ2-7	-	CSAVGRSSSYEQYF	TGCAGTGCGGTGGGGCGGAGCAGCTCCTACGAGCAGTACTTC
many	TRBV3-1	TRBJ2-7	TRBD1	CASSQNGQGKYEQYF	TGTGCCAGCAGCCAAAATGGACAGGGAAAATACGAGCAGTACTTC
many	TRBV14	TRBJ1-4	-	CASSQVLGASEKLFF	TGTGCCAGCAGCCAAGTTCTGGGGGCGAGTGAAAAACTGTTTTTT
few	TRBV6-5	TRBJ1-4	-	CASSYGGEGNEKLFF	TGTGCCAGCAGTTATGGTGGGGAAGGTAATGAAAAACTGTTTTTT
few	TRBV12-3/TRBV12-4	TRBJ1-3	-	CASTLGGTGNTIYF	TGTGCCAGCACCCTAGGGGGGACTGGAAACACCATATATTTT
-	TRBV6-2/TRBV6-3	TRBJ2-1	-	CASAVSASVSYNEQFF	TGTGCCAGCGCCGTGTCAGCGAGCGTCTCCTACAATGAGCAGTTCTTC
-	TRBV6-6	TRBJ2-4	-	CASSYSRTAAKNIQYF	TGTGCCAGCAGTTACTCCCGGACCGCAGCCAAAAACATTCAGTACTTC
-	TRBV7-2	TRBJ2-7	-	CASSWLAGANEQYF	TGTGCCAGCAGCTGGCTTGCGGGGGCAAACGAGCAGTACTTC
-	TRBV11-1	TRBJ1-2	TRBD1	CASSLTGGAGGYTF	TGTGCCAGCAGCTTAACAGGGGGCGCCGGTGGCTACACCTTC
many	TRBV7-2	TRBJ2-1	-	CASSGGGIAYNEQFF	TGTGCCAGCAGCGGGGGGGGCATTGCCTACAATGAGCAGTTCTTC
many	TRBV7-9	TRBJ2-6	TRBD1	CASSSGTGGGSGANVLTF	TGTGCCAGCAGCTCTGGTACAGGGGGCGGCTCTGGGGCCAACGTCCTGACTTTC